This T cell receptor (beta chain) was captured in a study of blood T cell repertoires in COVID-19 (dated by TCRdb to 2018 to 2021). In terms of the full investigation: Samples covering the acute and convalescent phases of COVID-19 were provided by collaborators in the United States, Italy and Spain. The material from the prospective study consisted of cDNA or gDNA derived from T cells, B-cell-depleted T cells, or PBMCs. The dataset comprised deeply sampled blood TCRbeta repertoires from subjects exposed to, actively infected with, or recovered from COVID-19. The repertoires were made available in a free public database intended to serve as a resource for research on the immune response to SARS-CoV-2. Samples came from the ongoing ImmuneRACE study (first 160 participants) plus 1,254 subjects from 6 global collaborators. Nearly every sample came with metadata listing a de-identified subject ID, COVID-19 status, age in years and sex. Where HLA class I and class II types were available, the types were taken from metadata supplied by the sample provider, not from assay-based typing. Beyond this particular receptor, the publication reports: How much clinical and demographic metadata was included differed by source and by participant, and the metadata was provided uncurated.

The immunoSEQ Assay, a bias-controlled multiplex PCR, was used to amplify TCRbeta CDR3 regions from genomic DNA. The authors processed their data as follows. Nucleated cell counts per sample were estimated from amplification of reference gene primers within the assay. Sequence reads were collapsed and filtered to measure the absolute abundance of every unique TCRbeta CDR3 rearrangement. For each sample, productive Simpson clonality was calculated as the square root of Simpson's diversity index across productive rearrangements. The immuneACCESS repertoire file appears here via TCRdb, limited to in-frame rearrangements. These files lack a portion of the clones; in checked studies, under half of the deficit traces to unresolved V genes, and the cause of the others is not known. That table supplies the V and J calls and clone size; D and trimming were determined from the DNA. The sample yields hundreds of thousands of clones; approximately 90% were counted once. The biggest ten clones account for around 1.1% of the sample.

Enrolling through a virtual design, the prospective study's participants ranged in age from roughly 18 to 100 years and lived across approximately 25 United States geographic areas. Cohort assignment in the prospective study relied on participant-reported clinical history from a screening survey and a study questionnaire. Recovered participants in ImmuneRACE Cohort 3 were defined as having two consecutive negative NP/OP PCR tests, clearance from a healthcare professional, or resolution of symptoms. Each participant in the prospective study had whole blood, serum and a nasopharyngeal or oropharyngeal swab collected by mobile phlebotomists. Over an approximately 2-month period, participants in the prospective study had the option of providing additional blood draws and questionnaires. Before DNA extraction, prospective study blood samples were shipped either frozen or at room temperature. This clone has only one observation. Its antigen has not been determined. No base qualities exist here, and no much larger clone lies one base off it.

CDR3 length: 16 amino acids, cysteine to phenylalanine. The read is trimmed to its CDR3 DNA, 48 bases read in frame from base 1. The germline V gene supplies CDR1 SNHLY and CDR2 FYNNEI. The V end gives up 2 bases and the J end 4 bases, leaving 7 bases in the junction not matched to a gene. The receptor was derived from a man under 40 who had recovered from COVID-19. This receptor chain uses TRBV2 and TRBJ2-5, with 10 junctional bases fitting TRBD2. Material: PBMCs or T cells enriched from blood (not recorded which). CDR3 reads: CASSELASGSSETQYF. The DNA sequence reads TGTGCCAGCAGTGAACTGGCTAGCGGGAGTTCAGAGACCCAGTACTTC.